The entry below describes one T cell receptor beta chain. Its cognate antigen is unknown. The sample is drawn from a study of cytotoxic CD8 clonotypes in ibrutinib-treated CLL. Background on the study: Samples had a mean of approximately 270,000 productive templates and almost 95,000 productive rearrangements. Study-wide results and caveats: The clonality went up when patients responded to ibrutinib and dropped back toward baseline at progression. Clonality was higher at baseline than in age-matched healthy donors and tracked circulating CD8+ T-cell counts. On treatment, the uncommon public clonotypes contracted or remained stable.

Trimming took 6 bases from V and 4 from J; bases not matched to a gene: 5. This CDR3 region has 13 residues. Germline V gene sequence: CDR1 LNHDA, CDR2 SQIVND (reference sequence). Using immunoSEQ multiplex PCR, the repertoire was profiled, and TCRdb retains in-frame clones only, with some absent. The data hold under 200,000 clones, with 84% observed a single time. The TCR originated in a human donor with chronic lymphocytic leukemia. The gene calls are TRBV19 and TRBJ1-1; 7 bases fit TRBD1. This specimen consisted of PBMCs, obtained after 24 months of ibrutinib treatment. The CDR3 loop is CASRWDSSTEAFF. As DNA, the CDR3 is TGTGCCAGTAGATGGGACAGCTCCACTGAAGCTTTCTTT.